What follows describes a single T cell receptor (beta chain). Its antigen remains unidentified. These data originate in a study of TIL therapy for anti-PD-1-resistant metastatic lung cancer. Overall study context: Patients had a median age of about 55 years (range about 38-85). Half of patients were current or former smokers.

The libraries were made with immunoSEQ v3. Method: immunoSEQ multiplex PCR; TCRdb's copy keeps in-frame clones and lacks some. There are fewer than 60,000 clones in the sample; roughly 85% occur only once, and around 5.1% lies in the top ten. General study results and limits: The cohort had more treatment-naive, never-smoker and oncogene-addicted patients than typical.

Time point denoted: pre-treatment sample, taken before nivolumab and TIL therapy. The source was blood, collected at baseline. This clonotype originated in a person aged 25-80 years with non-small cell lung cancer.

CDR3 region: CASNNWKGSEQYF. The CDR3 nucleotides are TGTGCCAGCAACAATTGGAAGGGGTCCGAGCAGTACTTC. The chain recombines TRBV7-2 with TRBJ2-7; possible D gene TRBD1, 5 bases. Germline CDR1 and CDR2: SGHTA and FQGNSA. CDR3 length equals 13 residues. V lost 7 bases and J lost 6, with 16 bases in between.